This T cell receptor beta chain was documented in a study of cytomegalovirus exposure and HLA in healthy donors. PCR primers comprised 60 Vbeta and 13 Jbeta primers. TCRdb's table, derived via immunoSEQ multiplex PCR, lists solely in-frame clones and lacks some. Here the sample spans 40,000 to 55,000 clones, around 70% being singletons. About this clone: Its matching antigen is unknown.

Study conclusions and caveats: Reportedly, a later analysis found an Asian-associated ancestry cluster had fewer N-insertions than the roughly 700-donor mean. In a later analysis, about 17,000 TCR beta sequences were associated with HLA alleles at 0.05 false discovery rate. Prediction of most subjects' HLA-A and HLA-B alleles by TCR beta sequences was reportedly accurate. In a later analysis, most CMV-associated TCR beta chains appeared HLA-restricted.

Germline assignment: CDR1 MNHNS and CDR2 SASEGT. V lost 6 bases and J 4 bases, leaving 10 bases between the germline ends. There are 14 residues in the CDR3. The rearrangement links TRBV6-1 to TRBJ2-6; a weak D match, TRBD1 (6 bases). This receptor was obtained from a woman under 40 in good health and CMV-seronegative. The specimen was PBMCs. In DNA form, the CDR3 reads TGTGCCAGCAGAGACAGGTTAGGGGCCAACGTCCTGACTTTC. This translates into CASRDRLGANVLTF.